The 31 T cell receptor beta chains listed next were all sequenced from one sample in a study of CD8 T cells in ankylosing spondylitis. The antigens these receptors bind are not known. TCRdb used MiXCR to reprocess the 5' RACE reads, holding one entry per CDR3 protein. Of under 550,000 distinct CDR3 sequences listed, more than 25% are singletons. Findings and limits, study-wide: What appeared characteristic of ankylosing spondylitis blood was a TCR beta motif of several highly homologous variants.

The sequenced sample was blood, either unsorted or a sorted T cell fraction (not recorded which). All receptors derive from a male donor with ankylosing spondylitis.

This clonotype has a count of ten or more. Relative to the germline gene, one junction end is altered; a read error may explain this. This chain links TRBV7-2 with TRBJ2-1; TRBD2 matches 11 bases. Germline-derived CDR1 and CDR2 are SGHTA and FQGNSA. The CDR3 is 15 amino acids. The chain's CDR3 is CASSVAGGSYNEQFF. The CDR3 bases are TGTGCCAGCAGCGTAGCGGGAGGGTCCTACAATGAGCAGTTCTTC.

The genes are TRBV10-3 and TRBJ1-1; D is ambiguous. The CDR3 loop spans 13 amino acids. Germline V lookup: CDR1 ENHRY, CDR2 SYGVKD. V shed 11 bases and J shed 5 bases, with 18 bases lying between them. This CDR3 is CASRTGGETEAFF. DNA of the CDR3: TGTGCCTCCCGGACGGGAGGTGAGACTGAAGCTTTCTTT.

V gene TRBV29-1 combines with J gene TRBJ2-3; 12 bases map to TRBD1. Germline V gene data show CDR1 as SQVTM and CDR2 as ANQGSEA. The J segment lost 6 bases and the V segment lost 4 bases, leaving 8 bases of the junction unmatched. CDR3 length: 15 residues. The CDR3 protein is CSVGDRGLYGDTQYF. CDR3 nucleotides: TGCAGCGTTGGGGACAGGGGGCTCTACGGCGATACGCAGTATTTT.

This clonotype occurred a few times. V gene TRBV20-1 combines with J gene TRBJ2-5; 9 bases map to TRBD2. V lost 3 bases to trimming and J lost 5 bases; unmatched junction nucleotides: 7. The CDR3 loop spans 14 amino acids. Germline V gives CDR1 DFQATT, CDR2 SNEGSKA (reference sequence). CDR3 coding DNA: TGCAGTGCTAGTCGGCTAGCGGGAATGGAGACCCAGTACTTC. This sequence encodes CSASRLAGMETQYF.

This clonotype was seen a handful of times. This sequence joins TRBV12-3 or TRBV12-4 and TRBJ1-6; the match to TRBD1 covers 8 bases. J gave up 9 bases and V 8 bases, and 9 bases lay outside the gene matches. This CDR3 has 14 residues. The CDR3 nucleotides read TGTGCCAGCGCCTGGACAGGGAAGGCTTCACCCCTCCACTTT. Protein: CASAWTGKASPLHF.

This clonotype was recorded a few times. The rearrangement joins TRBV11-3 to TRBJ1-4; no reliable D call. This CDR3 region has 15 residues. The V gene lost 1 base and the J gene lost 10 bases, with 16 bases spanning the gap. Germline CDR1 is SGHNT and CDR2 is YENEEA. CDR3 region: CASSLAGLPSGKLFF. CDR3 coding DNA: TGTGCCAGCAGCTTAGCGGGCCTCCCCAGCGGAAAACTGTTTTTT.

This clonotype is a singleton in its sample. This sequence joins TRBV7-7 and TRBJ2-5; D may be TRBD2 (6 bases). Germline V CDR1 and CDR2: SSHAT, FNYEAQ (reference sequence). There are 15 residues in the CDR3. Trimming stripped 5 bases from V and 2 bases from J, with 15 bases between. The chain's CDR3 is CASSISGIPQETQYF. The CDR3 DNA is TGTGCCAGCAGCATTAGCGGCATACCACAAGAGACCCAGTACTTC.

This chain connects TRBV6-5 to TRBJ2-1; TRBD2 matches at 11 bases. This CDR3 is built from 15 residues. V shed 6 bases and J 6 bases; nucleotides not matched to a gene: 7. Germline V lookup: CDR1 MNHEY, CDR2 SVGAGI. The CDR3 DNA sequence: TGTGCCAGCAGATTACTAGCGGGAGTAATCAATGAGCAGTTCTTC. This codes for CASRLLAGVINEQFF.

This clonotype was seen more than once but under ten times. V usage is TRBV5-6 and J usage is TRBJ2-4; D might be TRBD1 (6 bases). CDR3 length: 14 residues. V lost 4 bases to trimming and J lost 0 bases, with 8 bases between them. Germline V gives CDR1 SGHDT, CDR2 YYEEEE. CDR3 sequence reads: CASSSRGAKNIQYF. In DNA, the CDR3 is TGTGCCAGCAGCAGCAGGGGAGCCAAAAACATTCAGTACTTC.

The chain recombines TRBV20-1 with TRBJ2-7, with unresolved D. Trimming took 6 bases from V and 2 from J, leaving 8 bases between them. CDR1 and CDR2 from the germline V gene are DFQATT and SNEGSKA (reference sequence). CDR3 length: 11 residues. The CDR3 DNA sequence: TGCAGTGCCGGCACGACCTACGAGCAGTACTTC. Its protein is CSAGTTYEQYF.

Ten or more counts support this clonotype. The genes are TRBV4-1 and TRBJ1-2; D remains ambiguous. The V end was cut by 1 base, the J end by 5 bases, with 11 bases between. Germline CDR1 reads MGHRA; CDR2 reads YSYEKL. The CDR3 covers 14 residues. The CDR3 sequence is CASSQGKEWYGYTF. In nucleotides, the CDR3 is TGCGCCAGCAGCCAAGGAAAGGAATGGTATGGCTACACCTTC.

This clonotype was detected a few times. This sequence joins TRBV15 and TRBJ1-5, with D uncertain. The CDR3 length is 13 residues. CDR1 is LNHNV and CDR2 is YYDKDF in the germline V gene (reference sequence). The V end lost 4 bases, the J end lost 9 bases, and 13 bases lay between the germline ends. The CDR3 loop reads CATSNVRGMPQHF. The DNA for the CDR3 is TGTGCCACCAGCAACGTACGGGGAATGCCCCAGCATTTT.

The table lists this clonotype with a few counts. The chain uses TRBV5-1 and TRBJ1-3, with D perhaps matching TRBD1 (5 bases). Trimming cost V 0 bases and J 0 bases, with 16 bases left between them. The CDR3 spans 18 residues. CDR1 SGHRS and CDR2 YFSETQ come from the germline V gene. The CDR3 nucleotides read TGCGCCAGCAGCTTGGGTTTGTGGGGACGTACCTCTGGAAACACCATATATTTT. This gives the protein CASSLGLWGRTSGNTIYF.

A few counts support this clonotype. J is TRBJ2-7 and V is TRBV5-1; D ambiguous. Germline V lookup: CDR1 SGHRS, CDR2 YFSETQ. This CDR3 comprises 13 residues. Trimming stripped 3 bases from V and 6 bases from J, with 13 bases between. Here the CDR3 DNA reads TGCGCCAGCAGCTCCCTTGGGGAAGCCGAGCAGTACTTC. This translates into CASSSLGEAEQYF.

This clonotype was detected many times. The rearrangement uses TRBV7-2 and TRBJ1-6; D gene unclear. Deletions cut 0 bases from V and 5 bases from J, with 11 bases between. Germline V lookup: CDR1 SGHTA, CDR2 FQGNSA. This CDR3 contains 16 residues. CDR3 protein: CASSLALRADNSPLHF. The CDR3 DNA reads TGTGCCAGCAGCTTAGCTTTGAGGGCGGATAATTCACCCCTCCACTTT.

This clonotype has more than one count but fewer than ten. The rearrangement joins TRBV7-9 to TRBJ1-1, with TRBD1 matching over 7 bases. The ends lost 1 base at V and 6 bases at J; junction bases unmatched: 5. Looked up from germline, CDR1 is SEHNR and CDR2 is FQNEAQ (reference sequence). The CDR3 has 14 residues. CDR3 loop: CASSLESGGAEAFF. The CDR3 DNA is TGTGCCAGCAGCTTAGAGTCAGGGGGTGCTGAAGCTTTCTTT. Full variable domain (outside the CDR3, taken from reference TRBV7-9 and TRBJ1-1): DTGVSQNPRHKITKRGQNVTFRCDPISEHNRLYWYRQTLGQGPEFLTYFQNEAQLEKSRLLSDRFSAERPKGSFSTLEIQRTEQGDSAMYLCASSLESGGAEAFFGQGTRLTVV.

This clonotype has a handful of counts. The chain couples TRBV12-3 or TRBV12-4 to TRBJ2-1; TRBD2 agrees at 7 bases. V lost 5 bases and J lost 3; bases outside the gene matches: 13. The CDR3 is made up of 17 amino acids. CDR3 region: CASSTTERGRYYNEQFF. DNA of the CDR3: TGTGCCAGCAGTACTACTGAGCGCGGGAGATACTACAATGAGCAGTTCTTC.

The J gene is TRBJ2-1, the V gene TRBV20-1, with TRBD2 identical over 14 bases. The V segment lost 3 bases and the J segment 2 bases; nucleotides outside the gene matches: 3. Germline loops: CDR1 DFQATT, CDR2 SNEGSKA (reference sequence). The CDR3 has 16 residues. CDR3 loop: CSARGLAGEPYNEQFF. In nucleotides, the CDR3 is TGCAGTGCTAGGGGACTAGCGGGAGAACCCTACAATGAGCAGTTCTTC.

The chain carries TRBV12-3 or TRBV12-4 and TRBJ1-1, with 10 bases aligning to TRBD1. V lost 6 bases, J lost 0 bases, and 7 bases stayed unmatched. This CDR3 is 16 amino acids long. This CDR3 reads CASSPGTGAMNTEAFF. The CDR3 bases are TGTGCCAGCAGCCCCGGGACAGGGGCTATGAACACTGAAGCTTTCTTT.

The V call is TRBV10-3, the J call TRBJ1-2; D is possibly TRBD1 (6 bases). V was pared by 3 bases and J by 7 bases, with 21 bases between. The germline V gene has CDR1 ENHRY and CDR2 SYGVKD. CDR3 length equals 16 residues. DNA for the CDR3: TGTGCCATCAGTGATGCTTACAGGGATGTAAATCGTGGCTACACCTTC. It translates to CAISDAYRDVNRGYTF.

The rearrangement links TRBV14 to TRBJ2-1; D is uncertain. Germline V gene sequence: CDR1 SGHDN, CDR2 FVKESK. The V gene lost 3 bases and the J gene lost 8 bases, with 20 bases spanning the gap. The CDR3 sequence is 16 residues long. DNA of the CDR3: TGTGCCAGCAGCCACCTAGGGCTAGGGCCCCGGGATGAGCAGTTCTTC. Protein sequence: CASSHLGLGPRDEQFF.

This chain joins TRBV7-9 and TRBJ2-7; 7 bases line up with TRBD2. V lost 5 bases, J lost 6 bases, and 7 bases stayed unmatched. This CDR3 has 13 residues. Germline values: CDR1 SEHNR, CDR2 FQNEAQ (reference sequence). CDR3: CASSQAPSGEQYV. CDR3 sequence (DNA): TGTGCCAGCAGCCAGGCGCCTAGCGGCGAGCAGTACGTC.

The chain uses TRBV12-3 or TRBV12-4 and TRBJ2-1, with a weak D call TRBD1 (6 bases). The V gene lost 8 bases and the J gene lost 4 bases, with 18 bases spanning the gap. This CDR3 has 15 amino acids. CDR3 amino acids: CASVYQGNSYNEQFF. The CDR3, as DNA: TGTGCCAGCGTTTACCAGGGGAATTCGTACAATGAGCAGTTCTTC.

CDR3 sequence reads: CASSFSQGDNEKLFF. The CDR3 bases are TGCGCCAGCAGCTTTTCGCAGGGTGATAATGAAAAACTGTTTTTT. J is TRBJ1-4 and V is TRBV5-1; TRBD1 might be the D (5 bases). In germline, CDR1 is SGHRS, CDR2 YFSETQ. V was cut by 2 bases and J by 4 bases, with 12 bases left in between. This CDR3 has 15 amino acids.

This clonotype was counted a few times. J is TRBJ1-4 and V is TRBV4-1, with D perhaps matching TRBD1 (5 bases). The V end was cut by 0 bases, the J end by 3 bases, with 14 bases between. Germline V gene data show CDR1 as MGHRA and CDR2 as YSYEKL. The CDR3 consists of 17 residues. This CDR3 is CASSQDSRGKANEKLFF. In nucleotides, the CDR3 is TGCGCCAGCAGCCAAGATAGTCGGGGGAAGGCTAATGAAAAACTGTTTTTT.

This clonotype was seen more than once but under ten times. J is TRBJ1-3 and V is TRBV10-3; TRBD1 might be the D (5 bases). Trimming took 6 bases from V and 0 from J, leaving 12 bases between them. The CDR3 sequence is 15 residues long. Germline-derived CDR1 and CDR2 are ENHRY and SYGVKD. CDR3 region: CAISGTALSGNTIYF. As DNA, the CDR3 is TGTGCCATCAGCGGGACCGCTCTCTCTGGAAACACCATATATTTT.

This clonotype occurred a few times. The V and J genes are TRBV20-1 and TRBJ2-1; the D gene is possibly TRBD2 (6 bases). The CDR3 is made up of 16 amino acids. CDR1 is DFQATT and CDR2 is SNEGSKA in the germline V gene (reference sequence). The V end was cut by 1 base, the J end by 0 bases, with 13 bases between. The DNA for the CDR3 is TGCAGTGCTAGAGTCGGTAGCGGAGGCTCCTACAATGAGCAGTTCTTC. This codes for CSARVGSGGSYNEQFF.

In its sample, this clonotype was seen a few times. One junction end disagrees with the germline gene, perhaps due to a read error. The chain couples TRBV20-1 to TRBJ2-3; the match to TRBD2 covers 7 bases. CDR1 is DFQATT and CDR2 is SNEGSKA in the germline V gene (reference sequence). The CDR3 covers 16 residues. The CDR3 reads CSATSGIQNSIDTQYF. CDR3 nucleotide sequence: TGCAGTGCTACCAGCGGGATCCAAAATAGCATAGATACGCAGTATTTT.

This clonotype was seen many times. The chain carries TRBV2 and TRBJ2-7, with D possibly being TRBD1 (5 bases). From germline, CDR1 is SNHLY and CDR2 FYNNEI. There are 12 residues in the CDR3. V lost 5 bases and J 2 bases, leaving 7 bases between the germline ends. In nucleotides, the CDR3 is TGTGCCAGCAGTACAGGACCCTACGAGCAGTACTTC. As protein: CASSTGPYEQYF.

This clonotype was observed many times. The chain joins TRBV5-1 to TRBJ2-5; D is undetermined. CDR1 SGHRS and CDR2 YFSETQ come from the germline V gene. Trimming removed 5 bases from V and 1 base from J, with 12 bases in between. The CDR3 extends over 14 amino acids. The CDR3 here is CASRLALGQETQYF. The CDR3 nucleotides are TGCGCCAGCAGGTTAGCTCTGGGCCAAGAGACCCAGTACTTC.

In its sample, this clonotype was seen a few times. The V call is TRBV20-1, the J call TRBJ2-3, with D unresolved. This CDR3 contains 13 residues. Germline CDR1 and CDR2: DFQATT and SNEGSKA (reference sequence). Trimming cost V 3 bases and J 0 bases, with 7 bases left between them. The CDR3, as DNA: TGCAGTGCTAGCATCCACAGCACAGATACGCAGTATTTT. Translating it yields CSASIHSTDTQYF.